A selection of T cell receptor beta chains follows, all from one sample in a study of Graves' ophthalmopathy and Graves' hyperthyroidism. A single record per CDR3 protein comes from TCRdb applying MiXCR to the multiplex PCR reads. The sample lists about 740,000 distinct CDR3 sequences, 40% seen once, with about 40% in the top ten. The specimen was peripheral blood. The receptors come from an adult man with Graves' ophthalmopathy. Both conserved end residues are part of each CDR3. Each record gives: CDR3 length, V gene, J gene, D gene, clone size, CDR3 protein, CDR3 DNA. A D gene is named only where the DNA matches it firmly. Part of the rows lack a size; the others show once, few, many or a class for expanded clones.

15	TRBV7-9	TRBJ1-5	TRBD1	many	CASSFTGERNQPQHF	TGTGCCAGCAGCTTCACAGGGGAGCGCAATCAGCCCCAGCATTTT
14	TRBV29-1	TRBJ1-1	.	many	CSVDERGAGTEAFF	TGCAGCGTTGACGAGCGGGGGGCGGGCACTGAAGCTTTCTTT
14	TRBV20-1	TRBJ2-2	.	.	CSASSQTNTGELFF	TGCAGTGCTAGTTCACAGACGAACACCGGGGAGCTGTTTTTT
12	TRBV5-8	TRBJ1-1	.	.	CASSFPRGEAFF	TGTGCCAGCAGCTTCCCTCGGGGTGAAGCTTTCTTT
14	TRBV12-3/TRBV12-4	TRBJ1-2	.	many	CASSAPRAPYGYTF	TGTGCCAGCAGTGCTCCGAGGGCCCCCTATGGCTACACCTTC
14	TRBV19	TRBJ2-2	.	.	CASSIRVGTGELFF	TGTGCCAGTAGTATCAGGGTTGGCACCGGGGAGCTGTTTTTT
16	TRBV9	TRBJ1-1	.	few	CASSVGQQGGNTEAFF	TGTGCCAGCAGCGTAGGGCAACAGGGAGGGAACACTGAAGCTTTCTTT
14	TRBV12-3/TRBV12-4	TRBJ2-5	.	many	CASSLARAPETQYF	TGTGCCAGCTCCCTTGCCAGGGCACCGGAGACCCAGTACTTC
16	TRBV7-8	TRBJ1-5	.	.	CASSFTTRAANQPQHF	TGTGCCAGCAGCTTCACTACCCGGGCCGCGAATCAGCCCCAGCATTTT
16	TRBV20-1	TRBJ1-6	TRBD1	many	CSAKDRPSSYNSPLHF	TGCAGTGCTAAGGACAGGCCAAGCTCCTATAATTCACCCCTCCACTTT